Following are 30 T cell receptor beta chains from one sample sequenced in a study of T cell responses to AZD1222 COVID-19 vaccine. Assay: immunoSEQ multiplex PCR; the TCRdb copy retains only in-frame clones and omits some. The sample has 140,000 to 150,000 clones, approximately 90% seen once. Source: peripheral blood, taken 28 days after the second AZD1222 dose. The receptors were gathered from an adult who received the AZD1222 COVID-19 vaccine.

The V and J genes are TRBV11-3 and TRBJ2-3; 11 positions match TRBD1. This CDR3 is 16 amino acids long. With V trimmed by 4 bases and J by 2 bases, 5 bases remained unmatched. Germline CDR1 SGHNT, CDR2 YENEEA. CDR3 region: CASSSGQGANTDTQYF. The CDR3 nucleotides are TGTGCCAGCAGCTCCGGACAGGGGGCGAACACAGATACGCAGTATTTT.

The genes are TRBV30 and TRBJ1-5; D remains ambiguous. Trimming pared 5 bases from V and 6 bases from J, leaving 17 bases between. The CDR3 consists of 14 residues. Germline CDR1 is GTSNPN and CDR2 is SVGIG (reference sequence). CDR3 DNA sequence: TGTGCCTGGGGAATTGACCGATTGGGTCAGCCCCAGCATTTT. It encodes CAWGIDRLGQPQHF.

V and J are TRBV6-2 or TRBV6-3 and TRBJ2-5, with a possible D match to TRBD2 (5 bases). Germline V gene sequence: CDR1 MNHEY, CDR2 SVGEGT. The CDR3 is 12 residues long. V dropped 4 bases and J dropped 3 bases, with 6 bases sitting between them. The CDR3 here is CASSWTEETQYF. The CDR3 DNA follows: TGTGCCAGCAGTTGGACTGAAGAGACCCAGTACTTC.

The V gene is TRBV19, the J gene TRBJ1-1, with a tentative D call TRBD1 (6 bases). The CDR3 contains 13 residues. Per germline, CDR1 LNHDA and CDR2 SQIVND (reference sequence). The V gene lost 1 base and the J gene lost 11 bases, with 14 bases spanning the gap. This CDR3 reads CASSIAGALRAFF. CDR3 sequence (DNA): TGTGCCAGTAGTATAGCAGGGGCCCTGCGGGCTTTCTTT.

The chain employs TRBV19 and TRBJ2-1; D not certain. The CDR3 is made up of 14 amino acids. Trimming shortened V by 6 bases and J by 0 bases, and 9 bases separated the two germline ends. Germline-derived CDR1 and CDR2 are LNHDA and SQIVND (reference sequence). The CDR3 sequence: CASRWGNSYNEQFF. The CDR3, as DNA: TGTGCCAGTAGGTGGGGTAACTCCTACAATGAGCAGTTCTTC.

The chain joins TRBV7-2 to TRBJ1-4; 10 bases are a match to TRBD1. Germline CDR1 reads SGHTA; CDR2 reads FQGNSA. The length of the CDR3 is 16 residues. V trimming: 5 bases; J trimming: 2 bases; junction bases outside the gene matches: 5. CDR3 DNA sequence: TGTGCCAGCAGCCCGACAGGGGGCTGGACTAATGAAAAACTGTTTTTT. Protein product: CASSPTGGWTNEKLFF.

This sequence joins TRBV28 and TRBJ1-4, with 9 bases identical to TRBD1. In germline, CDR1 is MDHEN, CDR2 SYDVKM. V gave up 7 bases and J gave up 0 bases; unmatched junction bases: 3. The CDR3 has 15 amino acids. The CDR3 region has the DNA TGTGCCAGCACCACAGGGGGCGCAACTAATGAAAAACTGTTTTTT. Translating it yields CASTTGGATNEKLFF.

The J gene is TRBJ1-5, the V gene TRBV28, with D hard to call. The CDR3 runs to 13 residues. Trimming shortened V by 6 bases and J by 2 bases, and 8 bases separated the two germline ends. The germline V gene encodes CDR1 MDHEN and CDR2 SYDVKM. CDR3 coding DNA: TGTGCCAGCAGGCCCTATGGCAATCAGCCCCAGCATTTT. Translating it yields CASRPYGNQPQHF.

The V and J genes are TRBV10-3 and TRBJ1-2; D ambiguous. Trimming shortened V by 4 bases and J by 2 bases, and 14 bases separated the two germline ends. The germline V gene encodes CDR1 ENHRY and CDR2 SYGVKD. This CDR3 has 15 residues. The CDR3 loop reads CAISARDQTNYGYTF. In nucleotides, the CDR3 is TGTGCCATCAGTGCTCGTGACCAAACAAACTATGGCTACACCTTC.

This chain links TRBV7-9 with TRBJ2-7; 7 positions agree with TRBD2. This CDR3 comprises 16 residues. With 0 bases clipped from V and 1 base from J, the junction kept 6 bases outside the gene matches. The V gene's germline CDR1 is SEHNR and CDR2 FQNEAQ (reference sequence). For the CDR3, the DNA is TGTGCCAGCAGCTTAGCGACCGGGGGGAAATCCTACGAGCAGTACTTC. This sequence encodes CASSLATGGKSYEQYF.

The chain carries TRBV7-2 and TRBJ1-5; 7 bases are a match to TRBD1. This CDR3 is built from 15 residues. Germline assignment: CDR1 SGHTA and CDR2 FQGNSA. Trimming removed 0 bases from V and 4 bases from J; junction bases left unmatched: 3. The CDR3 region has the DNA TGTGCCAGCAGCTTAGCCGGGACAGATAATCAGCCCCAGCATTTT. Translating gives CASSLAGTDNQPQHF.

The chain uses TRBV7-9 and TRBJ2-7, with 8 bases lining up with TRBD2. Germline CDR1 reads SEHNR; CDR2 reads FQNEAQ (reference sequence). The CDR3 consists of 17 residues. The J segment lost 6 bases and the V segment lost 1 base, leaving 14 bases of the junction unmatched. The CDR3 DNA is TGTGCCAGCAGCTTAGTGTCGGGAGGGACACTACTAGGCGAGCAGTACTTC. It encodes CASSLVSGGTLLGEQYF.

V usage is TRBV5-4 and J usage is TRBJ2-7; possibly TRBD2 for D (6 bases). V was trimmed by 3 bases and J by 4 bases, leaving 11 bases between them. The CDR3 runs to 13 residues. Germline V gene lookup returns CDR1 SGHNT and CDR2 YYREEE (reference sequence). For the CDR3, the DNA is TGTGCCAGCAGCTATCAGGGAGGTTACGAGCAGTACTTC. Protein: CASSYQGGYEQYF.

The V gene is TRBV11-3, the J gene TRBJ1-5, with a weak D call TRBD1 (5 bases). CDR1 and CDR2 (germline): SGHNT, YENEEA. This CDR3 comprises 16 residues. Between the trimmed V and J ends, which lost 0 bases and 1 base, there was a span of 10 bases. The CDR3: CASSLDGGKSNQPQHF. As DNA, the CDR3 is TGTGCCAGCAGCTTAGACGGGGGGAAGAGCAATCAGCCCCAGCATTTT.

The chain combines TRBV18 with TRBJ1-1; unclear D gene. The CDR3 contains 13 residues. Germline CDR1 is KGHSH and CDR2 is LQKENI. Deletions cut 1 base from V and 1 base from J, with 4 bases between. CDR3 DNA: TGTGCCAGCTCACCACAGAAGAACACTGAAGCTTTCTTT. Protein product: CASSPQKNTEAFF.

The chain uses TRBV7-2 and TRBJ2-7; the D call may be TRBD1 or TRBD2 (6 bases each). This CDR3 is built from 15 residues. V lost 4 bases and J 2 bases, leaving 15 bases between the germline ends. The V gene's germline CDR1 is SGHTA and CDR2 FQGNSA. The CDR3 coding sequence is TGTGCCAGCAGCTCCGACAGGAGGGGCACCTACGAGCAGTACTTC. It is translated as CASSSDRRGTYEQYF.

V is TRBV10-3 and J is TRBJ2-2; D remains ambiguous. Trimming pared 5 bases from V and 0 bases from J, leaving 4 bases between. Germline CDR1 is ENHRY and CDR2 is SYGVKD. The CDR3 totals 13 residues. CDR3 protein: CAISTTNTGELFF. CDR3 nucleotides: TGTGCCATCAGTACCACGAACACCGGGGAGCTGTTTTTT.

The chain recombines TRBV28 with TRBJ2-3; the D is unclear. In germline, CDR1 is MDHEN, CDR2 SYDVKM. This CDR3 has 17 residues. Trimming left V 5 bases short and J 5 bases short, with 23 bases between. The CDR3 loop is CASSAMGKGSYGDTQYF. In DNA form, the CDR3 reads TGTGCCAGCAGTGCGATGGGTAAGGGTTCCTACGGAGATACGCAGTATTTT.

This clone was seen once. The V gene is TRBV28, the J gene TRBJ1-5; TRBD1 matches at 7 bases. The CDR3 length is 14 residues. The junction had 10 bases not matched to a gene; V was cut back by 5 bases and J by 9 bases. Per the germline V gene, CDR1 is MDHEN and CDR2 is SYDVKM. The CDR3 reads CASSPGQAEAPQHF. DNA of the CDR3: TGTGCCAGCAGTCCAGGACAGGCTGAAGCGCCCCAGCATTTT.

This chain uses TRBV15 with TRBJ1-1; D perhaps matches TRBD1 (6 bases). The CDR3 is 14 residues long. Germline CDR1 reads LNHNV; CDR2 reads YYDKDF (reference sequence). Between the trimmed V and J ends, which lost 2 bases and 4 bases, there was a span of 11 bases. This chain's CDR3 is CATSRKGGFTEAFF. As DNA, the CDR3 is TGTGCCACCAGCAGAAAGGGGGGCTTCACTGAAGCTTTCTTT.

The chain employs TRBV6-2 or TRBV6-3 and TRBJ2-7; the D gene is possibly TRBD1 (7 bases). Germline values: CDR1 MNHEY, CDR2 SVGEGT. Trimming took off 2 bases at V and 3 bases at J, with 14 bases between the two ends. The CDR3 spans 15 residues. This CDR3 reads CASSYPNQGGYEQYF. The CDR3 DNA sequence: TGTGCCAGCAGTTACCCCAATCAGGGGGGCTACGAGCAGTACTTC.

The V and J genes are TRBV4-2 and TRBJ2-2; 8 bases are a match to TRBD2. Germline CDR1 and CDR2: LGHNA and YNFKEQ. This CDR3 spans 18 amino acids. The V segment lost 2 bases and the J segment 1 base; nucleotides outside the gene matches: 9. The DNA for the CDR3 is TGTGCCAGCAGCCAACCCCTGAAGACTAGCGAGAACACCGGGGAGCTGTTTTTT. Protein sequence: CASSQPLKTSENTGELFF.

This CDR3 reads CASSQVFGQGGSNEKLFF. The CDR3, as DNA: TGCGCCAGCAGCCAAGTTTTTGGACAGGGCGGGTCTAATGAAAAACTGTTTTTT. This chain joins TRBV4-3 and TRBJ1-4; 8 nucleotides line up with TRBD1. The CDR3 totals 18 residues. Germline V gene lookup returns CDR1 LGHNA and CDR2 YSLEER. V shed 1 base, J shed 3 bases, and the junction held 10 bases outside the gene matches.

The chain carries TRBV5-6 and TRBJ1-1, with D maybe TRBD1 (5 bases). This CDR3 comprises 18 residues. V lost 4 bases to trimming and J lost 4 bases, with 26 bases between them. The germline CDR1 and CDR2 sequences are SGHDT and YYEEEE. The CDR3 region has the DNA TGTGCCAGCAGCACGGACTGGGAGGGGCGACCGGGGAGCACTGAAGCTTTCTTT. This translates into CASSTDWEGRPGSTEAFF.

The V call is TRBV7-2, the J call TRBJ1-5, with 7 positions matching TRBD1. The CDR3 covers 15 residues. V lost 1 base, J lost 2 bases, and 2 bases stayed unmatched. Germline CDR1 is SGHTA and CDR2 is FQGNSA. The DNA of the CDR3 is TGTGCCAGCAGCTTAGTCCAGGGGGGCAATCAGCCCCAGCATTTT. Protein product: CASSLVQGGNQPQHF.

This chain joins TRBV6-6 and TRBJ2-7; tentative D call: TRBD2 (6 bases). This CDR3 comprises 10 residues. V shed 8 bases and J shed 5 bases, with 7 bases lying between them. Germline CDR1 is MNHNY and CDR2 is SVGAGI (reference sequence). CDR3 DNA sequence: TGTGCCAGCCCGGGAGACGAGCAGTACTTC. As protein: CASPGDEQYF.

This clone turned up a few times. The rearrangement links TRBV3-1 (or the pseudogene TRBV3-2) to TRBJ1-2, with D unclear. CDR1 is LGHDT, CDR2 YNNKEL, per germline (reference sequence). V was cut by 0 bases and J by 0 bases, with 11 bases left in between. This CDR3 is built from 16 residues. The CDR3 region is CASSQDGGSANYGYTF. The DNA of the CDR3 is TGTGCCAGCAGCCAAGATGGCGGAAGTGCTAACTATGGCTACACCTTC.

The chain has TRBV7-3 and TRBJ2-1; TRBD2 matches at 10 bases. Trimming took 5 bases from V and 2 from J; bases not matched to a gene: 15. CDR1 and CDR2 from the germline V gene are SGHTA and FQGTGA. CDR3 length: 19 amino acids. The CDR3 DNA reads as TGTGCCAGCAGCCTCCGGGGGGTGAAGCGGGAGGGCCCCTACAATGAGCAGTTCTTC. Protein product: CASSLRGVKREGPYNEQFF.

This chain links TRBV4-2 with TRBJ2-3, with D possibly being TRBD1 (5 bases). The germline V and J ends were trimmed by 0 bases and 3 bases, with 19 bases remaining between them. The CDR3 has 18 amino acids. Per the germline V gene, CDR1 is LGHNA and CDR2 is YNFKEQ. Here the CDR3 reads CASSQDSISGYATDTQYF. The CDR3 bases are TGTGCCAGCAGCCAAGATAGTATTTCAGGGTACGCAACAGATACGCAGTATTTT.

The chain couples TRBV4-3 to TRBJ2-7, with 7 bases aligning to TRBD2. This CDR3 region has 15 residues. Germline loops: CDR1 LGHNA, CDR2 YSLEER. Trimming at V came to 0 bases and at J to 6 bases, leaving 8 bases not matched to a gene. This CDR3 is CASSQDSGGTGEQYF. CDR3 bases: TGCGCCAGCAGCCAAGACTCCGGGGGGACCGGCGAGCAGTACTTC.